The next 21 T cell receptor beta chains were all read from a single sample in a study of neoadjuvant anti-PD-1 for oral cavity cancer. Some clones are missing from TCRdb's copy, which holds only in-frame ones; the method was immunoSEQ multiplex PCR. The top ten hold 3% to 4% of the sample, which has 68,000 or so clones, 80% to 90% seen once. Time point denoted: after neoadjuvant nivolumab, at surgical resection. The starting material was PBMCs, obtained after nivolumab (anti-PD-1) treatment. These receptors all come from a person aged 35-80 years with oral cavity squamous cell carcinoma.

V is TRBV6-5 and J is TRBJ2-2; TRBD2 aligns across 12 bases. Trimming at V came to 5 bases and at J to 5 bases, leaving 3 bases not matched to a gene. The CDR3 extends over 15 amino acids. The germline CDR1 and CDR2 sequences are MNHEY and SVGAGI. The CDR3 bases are TGTGCCAGCAGTCGACTAGCGGGAGAGACCGGGGAGCTGTTTTTT. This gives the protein CASSRLAGETGELFF.

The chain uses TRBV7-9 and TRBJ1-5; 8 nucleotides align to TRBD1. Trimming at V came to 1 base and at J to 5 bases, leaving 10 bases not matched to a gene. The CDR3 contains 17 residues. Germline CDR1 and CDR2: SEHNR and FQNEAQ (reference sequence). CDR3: CASSLGGGTGLYQPQHF. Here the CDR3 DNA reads TGTGCCAGCAGCTTAGGGGGAGGGACAGGACTCTATCAGCCCCAGCATTTT.

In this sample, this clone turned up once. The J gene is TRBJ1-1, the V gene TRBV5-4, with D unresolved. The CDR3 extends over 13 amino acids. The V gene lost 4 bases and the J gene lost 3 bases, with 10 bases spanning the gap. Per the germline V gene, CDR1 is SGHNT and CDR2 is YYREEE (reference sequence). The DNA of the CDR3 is TGTGCCAGCAGCGGTTTCGGGGACACTGAAGCTTTCTTT. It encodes CASSGFGDTEAFF.

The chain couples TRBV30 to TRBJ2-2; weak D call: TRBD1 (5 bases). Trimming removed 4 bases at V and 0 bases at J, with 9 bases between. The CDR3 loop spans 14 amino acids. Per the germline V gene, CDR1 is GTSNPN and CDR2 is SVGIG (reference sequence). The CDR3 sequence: CAWNRLANTGELFF. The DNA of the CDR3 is TGTGCCTGGAACAGGCTCGCGAACACCGGGGAGCTGTTTTTT.

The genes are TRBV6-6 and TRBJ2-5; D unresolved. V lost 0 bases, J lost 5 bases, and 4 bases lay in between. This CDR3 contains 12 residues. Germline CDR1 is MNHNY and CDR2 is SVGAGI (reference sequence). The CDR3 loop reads CASSYSVETQYF. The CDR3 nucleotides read TGTGCCAGCAGTTACTCGGTTGAGACCCAGTACTTC.

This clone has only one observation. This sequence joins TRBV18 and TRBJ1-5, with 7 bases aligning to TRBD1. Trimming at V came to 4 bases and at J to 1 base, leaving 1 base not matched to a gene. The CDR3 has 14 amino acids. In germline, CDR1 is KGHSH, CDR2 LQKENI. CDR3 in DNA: TGTGCCAGCTCACTGGGACAGAGCAATCAGCCCCAGCATTTT. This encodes CASSLGQSNQPQHF.

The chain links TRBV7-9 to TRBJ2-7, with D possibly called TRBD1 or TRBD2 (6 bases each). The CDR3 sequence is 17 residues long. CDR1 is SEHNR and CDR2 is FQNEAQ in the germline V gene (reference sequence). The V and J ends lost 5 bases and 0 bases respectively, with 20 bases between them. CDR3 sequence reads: CASSPGDGQGSSYEQYF. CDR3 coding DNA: TGTGCCAGCAGCCCGGGAGATGGGCAGGGGTCCTCCTACGAGCAGTACTTC. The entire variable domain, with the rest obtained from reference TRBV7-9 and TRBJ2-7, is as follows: DTGVSQNPRHKITKRGQNVTFRCDPISEHNRLYWYRQTLGQGPEFLTYFQNEAQLEKSRLLSDRFSAERPKGSFSTLEIQRTEQGDSAMYLCASSPGDGQGSSYEQYFGPGTRLTVT.

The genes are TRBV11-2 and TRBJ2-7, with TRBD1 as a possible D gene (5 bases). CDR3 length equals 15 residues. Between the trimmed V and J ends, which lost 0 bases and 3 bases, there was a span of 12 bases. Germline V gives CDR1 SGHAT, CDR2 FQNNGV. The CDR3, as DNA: TGTGCCAGCAGCTTAGATCGCGTAGGGGTCTACGAGCAGTACTTC. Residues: CASSLDRVGVYEQYF.

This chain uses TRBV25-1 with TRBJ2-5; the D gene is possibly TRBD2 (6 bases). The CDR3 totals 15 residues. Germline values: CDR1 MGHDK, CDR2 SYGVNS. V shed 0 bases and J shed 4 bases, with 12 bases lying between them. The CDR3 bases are TGTGCCAGCAGTGAATATGGCAGGGAGGTAGAGACCCAGTACTTC. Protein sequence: CASSEYGREVETQYF.

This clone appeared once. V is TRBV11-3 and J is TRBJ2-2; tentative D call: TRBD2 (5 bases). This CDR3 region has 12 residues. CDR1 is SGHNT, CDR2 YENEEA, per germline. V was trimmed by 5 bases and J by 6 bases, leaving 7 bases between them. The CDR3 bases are TGTGCCAGCAGCCGGGATCCCGGGGAGCTGTTTTTT. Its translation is CASSRDPGELFF.

The CDR3, as DNA: TGCGCCAGCAGCCAAGGGCCCGCGGCGGACTTCTATGGCTACACCTTC. This translates into CASSQGPAADFYGYTF. The J gene is TRBJ1-2, the V gene TRBV4-1; no reliable D call. V lost 1 base, J lost 4 bases, and 16 bases lay in between. Germline CDR1 reads MGHRA; CDR2 reads YSYEKL. The CDR3 has 16 amino acids.

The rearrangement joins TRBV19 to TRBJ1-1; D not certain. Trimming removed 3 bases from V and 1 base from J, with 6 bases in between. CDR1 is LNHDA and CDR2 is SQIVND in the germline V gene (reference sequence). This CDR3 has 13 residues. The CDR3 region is CASSILGNTEAFF. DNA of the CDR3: TGTGCCAGTAGTATCCTCGGGAACACTGAAGCTTTCTTT. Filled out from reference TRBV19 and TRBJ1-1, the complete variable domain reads DGGITQSPKYLFRKEGQNVTLSCEQNLNHDAMYWYRQDPGQGLRLIYYSQIVNDFQKGDIAEGYSVSREKKESFPLTVTSAQKNPTAFYLCASSILGNTEAFFGQGTRLTVV.

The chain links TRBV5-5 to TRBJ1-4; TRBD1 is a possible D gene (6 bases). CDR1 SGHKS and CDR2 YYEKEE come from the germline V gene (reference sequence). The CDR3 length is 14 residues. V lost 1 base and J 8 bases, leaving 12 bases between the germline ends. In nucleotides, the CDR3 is TGTGCCAGCAGCTTGTTGTCAGGGGTGGAAAAACTGTTTTTT. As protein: CASSLLSGVEKLFF.

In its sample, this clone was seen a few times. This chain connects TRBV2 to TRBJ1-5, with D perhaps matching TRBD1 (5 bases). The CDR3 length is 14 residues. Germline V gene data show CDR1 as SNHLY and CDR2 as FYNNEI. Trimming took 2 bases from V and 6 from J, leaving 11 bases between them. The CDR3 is CASSEFGGGQPQHF. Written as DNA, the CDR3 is TGTGCCAGCAGTGAATTCGGGGGTGGTCAGCCCCAGCATTTT. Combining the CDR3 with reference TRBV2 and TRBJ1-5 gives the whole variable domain EPEVTQTPSHQVTQMGQEVILRCVPISNHLYFYWYRQILGQKVEFLVSFYNNEISEKSEIFDDQFSVERPDGSNFTLKIRSTKLEDSAMYFCASSEFGGGQPQHFGDGTRLSIL.

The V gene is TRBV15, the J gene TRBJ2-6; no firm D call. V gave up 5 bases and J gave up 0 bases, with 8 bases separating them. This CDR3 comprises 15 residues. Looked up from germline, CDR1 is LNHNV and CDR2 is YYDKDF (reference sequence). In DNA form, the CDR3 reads TGTGCCACCAGCGGAAGTTACTCTGGGGCCAACGTCCTGACTTTC. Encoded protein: CATSGSYSGANVLTF.

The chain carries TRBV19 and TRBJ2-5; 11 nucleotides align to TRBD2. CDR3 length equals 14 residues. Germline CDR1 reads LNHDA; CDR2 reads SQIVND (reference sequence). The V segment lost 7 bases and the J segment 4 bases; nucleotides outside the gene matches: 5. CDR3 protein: CASKTSGRRETQYF. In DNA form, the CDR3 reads TGTGCCAGTAAAACTAGCGGGAGAAGAGAGACCCAGTACTTC.

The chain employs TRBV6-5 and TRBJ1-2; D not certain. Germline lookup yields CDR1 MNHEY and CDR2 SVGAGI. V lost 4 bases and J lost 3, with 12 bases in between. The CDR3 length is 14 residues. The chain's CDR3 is CASSSTAFYYGYTF. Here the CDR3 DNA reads TGTGCCAGCAGTTCCACAGCGTTTTACTATGGCTACACCTTC.

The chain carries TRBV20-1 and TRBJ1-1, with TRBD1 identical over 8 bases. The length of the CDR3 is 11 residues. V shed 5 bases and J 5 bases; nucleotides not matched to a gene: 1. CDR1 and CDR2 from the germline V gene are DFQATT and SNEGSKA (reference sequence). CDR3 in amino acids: CSAGQGTEAFF. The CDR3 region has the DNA TGCAGTGCTGGACAGGGAACTGAAGCTTTCTTT.

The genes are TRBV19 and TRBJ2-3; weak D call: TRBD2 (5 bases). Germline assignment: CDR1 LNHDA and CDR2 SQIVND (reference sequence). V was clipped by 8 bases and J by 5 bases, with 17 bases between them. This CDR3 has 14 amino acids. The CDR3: CASSAGQSGDTQYF. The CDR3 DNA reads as TGTGCCAGTTCTGCTGGGCAGAGCGGAGATACGCAGTATTTT.

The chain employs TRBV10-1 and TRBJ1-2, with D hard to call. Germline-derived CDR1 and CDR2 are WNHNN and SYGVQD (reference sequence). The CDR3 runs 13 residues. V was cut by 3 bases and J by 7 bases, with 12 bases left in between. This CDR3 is CASSDRRMGGYTF. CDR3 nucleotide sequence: TGCGCCAGCAGTGATCGGCGGATGGGTGGCTACACCTTC.

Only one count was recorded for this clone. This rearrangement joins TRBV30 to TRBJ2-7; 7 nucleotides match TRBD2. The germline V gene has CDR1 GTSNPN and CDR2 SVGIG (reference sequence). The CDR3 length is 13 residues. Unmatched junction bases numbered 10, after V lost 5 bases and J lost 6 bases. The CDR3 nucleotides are TGTGCCTGGGGTGGACTAGTAGGGCGCGAGCAGTACTTC. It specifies CAWGGLVGREQYF.